Each of the 30 T cell receptor beta chains below was sequenced from the same sample in a study of OX40 agonist ivuxolimab in advanced cancers. Profiled with immunoSEQ multiplex PCR; TCRdb holds only in-frame clones, not every one. The sample consists of tens of thousands of clones, 75% to 85% of them appearing once. This sample comprised CD4+ or CD8+ T cells sorted from blood, obtained in a trial of the OX40 agonist ivuxolimab. The source of these receptors is an adult with an advanced solid tumor such as melanoma, head and neck, liver or kidney cancer.

CDR3 in amino acids: CASRDRDGETQYF. CDR3 DNA sequence: TGTGCCAGTAGGGACAGGGATGGGGAGACCCAGTACTTC. The rearrangement links TRBV19 to TRBJ2-5, with 8 nucleotides matching TRBD1. With V trimmed by 6 bases and J by 5 bases, 5 bases remained unmatched. The CDR3 has 13 residues. Germline V gene sequence: CDR1 LNHDA, CDR2 SQIVND (reference sequence).

The chain employs TRBV5-6 and TRBJ2-3, with TRBD2 matching 10 bases. This CDR3 is built from 15 residues. Germline trimming cut 2 bases from V and 10 bases from J; bases unmatched to any gene: 10. Germline-derived CDR1 and CDR2 are SGHDT and YYEEEE. The CDR3 is CASSLIAGGSPPQYF. The CDR3 DNA sequence: TGTGCCAGCAGCTTAATAGCGGGGGGCTCACCCCCGCAGTATTTT.

The gene calls are TRBV4-1 and TRBJ2-1; the D gene could be TRBD1 or TRBD2 (6 bases each). V was clipped by 5 bases and J by 4 bases, with 21 bases between them. Looked up from germline, CDR1 is MGHRA and CDR2 is YSYEKL. The length of the CDR3 is 17 residues. CDR3 DNA sequence: TGCGCCAGCAGCGGGGGGAGTTTCGGGGGCTCGTACAATGAGCAGTTCTTC. It codes for CASSGGSFGGSYNEQFF.

This clone has more than one count but fewer than ten. This chain connects TRBV5-1 to TRBJ2-7; perhaps TRBD1 as D (5 bases). The CDR3 totals 18 residues. From germline, CDR1 is SGHRS and CDR2 YFSETQ. The V end was cut by 0 bases, the J end by 3 bases, with 22 bases between. The CDR3 reads CASSLEGPGQFSDYEQYF. The CDR3 nucleotides read TGCGCCAGCAGCTTGGAGGGTCCAGGACAATTTTCAGACTACGAGCAGTACTTC.

This chain connects TRBV5-4 to TRBJ1-1; D may be TRBD1 (5 bases). Germline loops: CDR1 SGHNT, CDR2 YYREEE (reference sequence). With 4 bases removed from V and 4 bases from J, the gap between germline ends came to 17 bases. CDR3 size: 15 residues. CDR3 sequence (DNA): TGTGCCAGCAGCGCAACCAGGGATGGGGCCACTGAAGCTTTCTTT. Its translation: CASSATRDGATEAFF.

The chain combines TRBV9 with TRBJ2-3, with TRBD2 identical over 8 bases. The CDR3 contains 16 residues. Germline CDR1 SGDLS, CDR2 YYNGEE. V dropped 2 bases and J dropped 0; count of bases not matched to a gene: 5. The CDR3 protein is CASSVIAGTSTDTQYF. The CDR3 DNA follows: TGTGCCAGCAGCGTGATAGCGGGAACTAGCACAGATACGCAGTATTTT.

V gene TRBV11-3 combines with J gene TRBJ2-3; D unclear. The V end was cut by 3 bases, the J end by 1 base, with 8 bases between. The CDR3 is 14 amino acids. Germline loops: CDR1 SGHNT, CDR2 YENEEA. The CDR3 sequence: CASSLGSRTDTQYF. The CDR3 nucleotides are TGTGCCAGCAGCTTGGGATCTCGCACAGATACGCAGTATTTT.

The chain recombines TRBV4-2 with TRBJ1-3; a weak D match, TRBD1 (6 bases). Germline V gives CDR1 LGHNA, CDR2 YNFKEQ. The CDR3 sequence is 16 residues long. Trimming removed 0 bases at V and 2 bases at J, with 11 bases between. The CDR3 region is CASSQEARGAGNTIYF. The CDR3 DNA is TGTGCCAGCAGCCAAGAAGCCAGGGGTGCTGGAAACACCATATATTTT.

This chain links TRBV14 with TRBJ1-1; 8 bases align to TRBD1. The CDR3 covers 14 residues. CDR1 SGHDN and CDR2 FVKESK come from the germline V gene. With V trimmed by 4 bases and J by 5 bases, 6 bases remained unmatched. CDR3 region: CASSLWTGRTEAFF. CDR3 coding DNA: TGTGCCAGCAGCCTCTGGACAGGGCGGACTGAAGCTTTCTTT. Variable domain in full (rest from reference TRBV14 and TRBJ1-1): EAGVTQFPSHSVIEKGQTVTLRCDPISGHDNLYWYRRVMGKEIKFLLHFVKESKQDESGMPNNRFLAERTGGTYSTLKVQPAELEDSGVYFCASSLWTGRTEAFFGQGTRLTVV.

The V and J genes are TRBV7-2 and TRBJ2-1; D remains ambiguous. The V and J ends lost 5 bases and 5 bases respectively, with 4 bases between them. This CDR3 is built from 11 residues. The V gene's germline CDR1 is SGHTA and CDR2 FQGNSA. CDR3 bases: TGTGCCAGCAGCGAGGACAATGAGCAGTTCTTC. Translation: CASSEDNEQFF.

The rearrangement links TRBV6-5 to TRBJ2-7; 9 nucleotides line up with TRBD1. Trimming removed 6 bases from V and 12 bases from J; junction bases left unmatched: 9. The CDR3 sequence is 12 residues long. Germline values: CDR1 MNHEY, CDR2 SVGAGI. The CDR3 spells CASRTGQGELYF. The DNA for the CDR3 is TGTGCCAGCAGAACGGGACAGGGTGAACTGTACTTC.

V usage is TRBV4-2 and J usage is TRBJ1-2; D unclear. Trimming pared 1 base from V and 0 bases from J, leaving 6 bases between. Germline V gene sequence: CDR1 LGHNA, CDR2 YNFKEQ. There are 14 residues in the CDR3. The CDR3 nucleotides read TGTGCCAGCAGCCAAGCCCCGACTAACTATGGCTACACCTTC. Translated, it gives CASSQAPTNYGYTF.

This chain joins TRBV7-8 and TRBJ1-6, with D unclear. Germline-derived CDR1 and CDR2 are SGHVS and FQNEAQ. CDR3 length: 13 residues. V was pared by 2 bases and J by 10 bases, with 9 bases between. CDR3 nucleotides: TGTGCCAGCAGCTTATACGTCGGCTCACCCCTCCACTTT. It translates to CASSLYVGSPLHF.

The J gene is TRBJ2-5, the V gene TRBV7-8; 11 bases line up with TRBD2. CDR3 length: 16 amino acids. CDR1 SGHVS and CDR2 FQNEAQ come from the germline V gene. The junction had 7 bases not matched to a gene; V was cut back by 2 bases and J by 5 bases. CDR3 nucleotide sequence: TGTGCCAGCAGCTTACAGGGACTAGCGGCCCCGGAGACCCAGTACTTC. This encodes CASSLQGLAAPETQYF.

By share, this clone counts as medium-sized. The chain is built from TRBV6-1 and TRBJ2-3; no definite D call. The CDR3 is 14 amino acids. The V gene's germline CDR1 is MNHNS and CDR2 SASEGT. V was cut by 2 bases and J by 9 bases, with 15 bases left in between. CDR3 residues: CASSESRPSGTQYF. CDR3 bases: TGTGCCAGCAGTGAATCACGACCGTCAGGCACGCAGTATTTT.

This chain uses TRBV7-8 with TRBJ2-3; no reliable D call. V lost 1 base and J 3 bases, leaving 8 bases between the germline ends. The CDR3 contains 14 residues. The germline gives CDR1 SGHVS, CDR2 FQNEAQ. CDR3 sequence reads: CASSLVARTDTQYF. CDR3 DNA sequence: TGTGCCAGCAGCTTAGTTGCCCGGACAGATACGCAGTATTTT.

The rearrangement uses TRBV5-6 and TRBJ1-5; no firm D call. The CDR3 runs 17 residues. Per germline, CDR1 SGHDT and CDR2 YYEEEE. Trimming stripped 2 bases from V and 1 base from J, with 16 bases between. The CDR3 bases are TGTGCCAGCAGCTTTAGGGTATCCGCATCGAGCAATCAGCCCCAGCATTTT. Translation: CASSFRVSASSNQPQHF.

V gene TRBV9 combines with J gene TRBJ2-7; D might be TRBD1 (6 bases). Germline V CDR1 and CDR2: SGDLS, YYNGEE. The CDR3 is made up of 11 amino acids. V was trimmed by 7 bases and J by 4 bases, leaving 9 bases between them. The CDR3 coding sequence is TGTGCCAGCGGACAGCCGTACGAGCAGTACTTC. It encodes CASGQPYEQYF.

J is TRBJ1-6 and V is TRBV10-3; D is undetermined. Germline-derived CDR1 and CDR2 are ENHRY and SYGVKD. V lost 0 bases and J 4 bases, leaving 16 bases between the germline ends. The CDR3 spans 18 residues. CDR3 in amino acids: CAISESGKKSLYNSPLHF. CDR3 DNA sequence: TGTGCCATCAGTGAGTCCGGGAAAAAGAGTTTATATAATTCACCCCTCCACTTT.

The gene calls are TRBV30 and TRBJ2-1, with TRBD2 matching 9 bases. J lost 9 bases, V lost 3 bases, and 12 bases had no gene match. The CDR3 covers 15 residues. The germline CDR1 and CDR2 sequences are GTSNPN and SVGIG (reference sequence). The CDR3 sequence is CAWSVGLATGGEQFF. In DNA, the CDR3 is TGTGCCTGGAGCGTTGGACTAGCGACTGGAGGTGAGCAGTTCTTC.

V gene TRBV7-8 combines with J gene TRBJ2-3; 7 bases map to TRBD1. This CDR3 comprises 15 residues. Germline CDR1 is SGHVS and CDR2 is FQNEAQ. The V segment lost 5 bases and the J segment 1 base; nucleotides outside the gene matches: 6. Here the CDR3 DNA reads TGTGCCAGCAGCCTAGAGGGGGCCCGCACAGATACGCAGTATTTT. Residues: CASSLEGARTDTQYF.

V usage is TRBV7-9 and J usage is TRBJ1-6; TRBD1 might be the D (5 bases). Trimming removed 5 bases from V and 9 bases from J, with 14 bases in between. Germline V gives CDR1 SEHNR, CDR2 FQNEAQ (reference sequence). CDR3 length: 14 residues. The CDR3 DNA follows: TGTGCCAGCAGCATCGGGACGGCAGCTTCACCCCTCCACTTT. This codes for CASSIGTAASPLHF.

This clone is medium-sized within its sample. This chain links TRBV5-4 with TRBJ1-1, with D possibly matching TRBD1 (5 bases). Deletions cut 3 bases from V and 0 bases from J, with 9 bases between. The CDR3 contains 14 residues. Per the germline V gene, CDR1 is SGHNT and CDR2 is YYREEE (reference sequence). CDR3 nucleotides: TGTGCCAGCAGCTCTCGACAGATGAACACTGAAGCTTTCTTT. Amino acid sequence: CASSSRQMNTEAFF.

CDR3 nucleotides: TGTGCCAGCAGTCGGGGGAACACCGGGGAGCTGTTTTTT. Its translation is CASSRGNTGELFF. The rearrangement uses TRBV6-5 and TRBJ2-2; D might be TRBD2 (5 bases). Germline CDR1 reads MNHEY; CDR2 reads SVGAGI. The CDR3 is 13 amino acids. The germline V and J ends were trimmed by 5 bases and 1 base, with 5 bases remaining between them.

This clone was seen only once. The chain couples TRBV4-2 to TRBJ2-7, with 10 bases lining up with TRBD2. This CDR3 has 18 amino acids. Per the germline V gene, CDR1 is LGHNA and CDR2 is YNFKEQ. The ends lost 0 bases at V and 0 bases at J; junction bases unmatched: 8. The CDR3 DNA is TGTGCCAGCAGCCAAGAATTGTTAGCGGGGGGTCTCTCCTACGAGCAGTACTTC. This sequence encodes CASSQELLAGGLSYEQYF.

The chain is built from TRBV7-2 and TRBJ1-1, with D perhaps matching TRBD1 (5 bases). V was clipped by 4 bases and J by 8 bases, with 17 bases between them. Per the germline V gene, CDR1 is SGHTA and CDR2 is FQGNSA. The CDR3 runs 14 residues. CDR3: CASSSYTDSTEAFF. The CDR3 DNA reads as TGTGCCAGCAGCTCTTATACCGACAGTACGGAAGCTTTCTTT.

This chain joins TRBV4-2 and TRBJ1-1; D possibly corresponds to TRBD1 (5 bases). Germline V gives CDR1 LGHNA, CDR2 YNFKEQ. The CDR3 length is 15 residues. Trimming left V 7 bases short and J 2 bases short, with 17 bases between. This chain's CDR3 is CASTREKGLNTEAFF. CDR3 DNA sequence: TGTGCCAGCACCAGGGAAAAGGGACTCAACACTGAAGCTTTCTTT.

In this sample, this clone turned up once. This rearrangement joins TRBV6-5 to TRBJ2-5; D may correspond to TRBD1 or TRBD2 (5 bases each). V lost 5 bases to trimming and J lost 0 bases, with 13 bases between them. CDR3 length: 15 residues. Germline lookup yields CDR1 MNHEY and CDR2 SVGAGI. CDR3 DNA sequence: TGTGCCAGCAGTGGGAGCCAGGGAAACCAAGAGACCCAGTACTTC. Its protein is CASSGSQGNQETQYF.

The rearrangement links TRBV7-9 to TRBJ2-5; D is unresolved. Deletions cut 7 bases from V and 5 bases from J, with 14 bases between. This CDR3 contains 13 residues. Looked up from germline, CDR1 is SEHNR and CDR2 is FQNEAQ (reference sequence). CDR3 in DNA: TGTGCCAGCACAACCCTTTGGTCGGAGACCCAGTACTTC. Translation gives CASTTLWSETQYF. The full variable domain, in which reference TRBV7-9 and TRBJ2-5 provide the parts outside the CDR3, is DTGVSQNPRHKITKRGQNVTFRCDPISEHNRLYWYRQTLGQGPEFLTYFQNEAQLEKSRLLSDRFSAERPKGSFSTLEIQRTEQGDSAMYLCASTTLWSETQYFGPGTRLLVL.

This clone was seen once. The CDR3 loop is CASSYSPTSYNEQFF. The CDR3 DNA follows: TGTGCCAGCAGTTACTCTCCGACATCCTACAATGAGCAGTTCTTC. The chain joins TRBV6-5 to TRBJ2-1, with D unclear. Trimming cost V 0 bases and J 1 base, with 7 bases left between them. Per the germline V gene, CDR1 is MNHEY and CDR2 is SVGAGI. This CDR3 has 15 residues.